These T cell receptor beta chains were read from a single sample in a study of cytomegalovirus exposure and HLA in healthy donors. Sequenced by immunoSEQ multiplex PCR; TCRdb stores in-frame clones only, minus some. Of 85,000 to 100,000 clones listed, 65% to 85% are singletons. Sequences were obtained from PBMCs. These receptors were obtained from a middle-aged man in good health and CMV-seronegative. Each CDR3 is given with its conserved first and last residue. The order of the fields is D gene, clone size, V gene, J gene, CDR3 DNA, CDR3 protein. D genes are given only for firm matches. Clone size is not always given. Where it is, it says once, few, many or a class for expanded clones.

>TRBD1|.|TRBV7-2|TRBJ2-1
TGTGCCAGCAGCGCCAGGACAGGGGTAATGAATGAGCAGTTCTTC
CASSARTGVMNEQFF
>.|once|TRBV7-2|TRBJ1-5
TGTGCCAGCAGCTCAGGCGACTTGGGGGCGTTAGTTCAGCCCCAGCATTTT
CASSSGDLGALVQPQHF
>TRBD1|.|TRBV30|TRBJ1-5
TGTGCCTGGAGTGTTTCCCGCTCAAACAGGGGTAGCAATCAGCCCCAGCATTTT
CAWSVSRSNRGSNQPQHF
>.|.|TRBV6-1|TRBJ1-5
TGTGCCAGCAGTGCGGTACAGCCCCAGCATTTT
CASSAVQPQHF
>TRBD2|.|TRBV7-9|TRBJ2-7
TGTGCCAGCTCTACACTAGCGGCCTACGAGCAGTACTTC
CASSTLAAYEQYF
>TRBD1|.|TRBV15|TRBJ1-1
TGTGCCACCAGCAGCGGGACAGGGAAAAGCACTGAAGCTTTCTTT
CATSSGTGKSTEAFF
>.|.|TRBV28|TRBJ2-1
TGTGCCAGCAGTGAGGGGGGGGCCTCCTACAATGAGCAGTTCTTC
CASSEGGASYNEQFF
>TRBD1|.|TRBV13|TRBJ2-7
TGTGCCAGCAGCTTAGCACAGGGGTTCGCCGAGCAGTACTTC
CASSLAQGFAEQYF
>TRBD1|.|TRBV5-4|TRBJ1-1
TGTGCCAGCAGTCTCGACAGGGTGTCGTGGGCTTTCTTT
CASSLDRVSWAFF
>TRBD1|few|TRBV7-3|TRBJ2-2
TGTGCCAGCAGCTTAAGAGGACAGGATATTAGAACAAACACCGGGGAGCTGTTTTTT
CASSLRGQDIRTNTGELFF
>TRBD1|.|TRBV10-1|TRBJ1-2
TGCGCCAGCAGCCCGGGACAGAACTATGGCTACACCTTC
CASSPGQNYGYTF
>TRBD2|.|TRBV11-3|TRBJ2-1
TGTGCCAGCAGCCGGGATGGAGTAGCGGGAGCGATTGAGCAGTTCTTC
CASSRDGVAGAIEQFF
>.|.|TRBV6-1|TRBJ1-5
TGTGCCAGCAGGGAGGCACTTAGCAATCAGCCCCAGCATTTT
CASREALSNQPQHF
>TRBD1|.|TRBV5-8|TRBJ1-2
TGTGCCAGCAGCTCCAACCACAGGGGGACGGTGCTTGGCTACACCTTC
CASSSNHRGTVLGYTF
>.|once|TRBV30|TRBJ1-1
TGTGCCTGGGGAGGGACGACTGAAGCTTTCTTT
CAWGGTTEAFF
>.|.|TRBV15|TRBJ2-7
TGTGCCACCAGCAGTCACTCTAGTGTCTCCTACGAGCAGTACTTC
CATSSHSSVSYEQYF
>.|.|TRBV29-1|TRBJ2-3
TGCAGCGTTGGGACAGCGGGGAGGGATACGCAGTATTTT
CSVGTAGRDTQYF
>.|.|TRBV5-4|TRBJ2-3
TGTGCCAGCAGCGAGGACAGATCTGCTAGCACAGATACGCAGTATTTT
CASSEDRSASTDTQYF
>.|once|TRBV7-9|TRBJ1-1
TGTGCCAGCAGCTTAGTTACGGGATTGGGAATGAACACTGAAGCTTTCTTT
CASSLVTGLGMNTEAFF
>.|.|TRBV5-4|TRBJ1-5
TGTGCCAGCAGCTTTGGGGGCCAGGGGAGCAATCAGCCCCAGCATTTT
CASSFGGQGSNQPQHF